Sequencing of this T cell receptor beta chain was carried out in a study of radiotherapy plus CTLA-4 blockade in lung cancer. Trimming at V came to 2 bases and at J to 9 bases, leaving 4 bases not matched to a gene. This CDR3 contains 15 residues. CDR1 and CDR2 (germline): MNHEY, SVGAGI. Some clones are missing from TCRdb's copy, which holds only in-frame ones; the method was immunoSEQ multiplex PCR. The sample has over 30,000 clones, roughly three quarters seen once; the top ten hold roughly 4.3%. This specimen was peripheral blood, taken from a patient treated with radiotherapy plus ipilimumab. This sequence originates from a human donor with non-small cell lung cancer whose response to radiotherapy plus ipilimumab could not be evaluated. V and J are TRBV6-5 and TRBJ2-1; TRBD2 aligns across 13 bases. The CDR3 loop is CASSYRTSGSGEQFF. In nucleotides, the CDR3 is TGTGCCAGCAGTTACAGGACTAGCGGGAGTGGTGAGCAGTTCTTC.